The present TCR beta chain was sequenced within a study of T-cell reconstitution after alpha-beta-depleted transplantation in children. The study's findings and limits: Hyperexpanded clones declined; after one year, newly produced T cells mostly supplied diversity. Elevated TCRbeta diversity at day 60 was traced, in some patients, to surviving recipient T cells and thymic progenitors. Approximately two months post-transplant, alpha-beta T cells reportedly originated from several hundred expanded graft clones.

Comment on this clonotype: Its antigen remains unknown.

Unique molecular identifiers were used in preparing the TCRbeta library. TCRdb ran MiXCR on the PCR reads and lists one entry per CDR3 protein. The data show 300,000 to 400,000 distinct CDR3 sequences, about a quarter seen once. Germline CDR1 is LGHNA and CDR2 is YNFKEQ. With V trimmed by 0 bases and J by 3 bases, 8 bases remained unmatched. This CDR3 region has 18 residues. The chain couples TRBV4-2 to TRBJ2-1; 10 bases fit TRBD2. This receptor was obtained from a male patient younger than 18 who had a stem cell transplant for acute lymphoblastic leukemia, so the T cells may come from the graft donor. The source was PBMCs, mostly from graft donor cells, collected 180 days after TCRalphabeta/CD19-depleted stem cell transplant. CDR3 DNA sequence: TGTGCCAGCAGCCAAGAAGAGACCCTAGCGGGGGACTACAATGAGCAGTTCTTC. This sequence encodes CASSQEETLAGDYNEQFF.